The T cell receptor beta chain under discussion was sequenced for a study of neurological immune-mediated disorders. Overall study findings and caveats: The study found the most TCR clonal expansion in HTLV-1-associated myelopathy and the least in multiple sclerosis, below healthy controls.

The CDR3 is 14 amino acids. Trimming took off 2 bases at V and 7 bases at J, with 14 bases between the two ends. CDR1 and CDR2 (germline): MNHEY, SVGEGT. One entry per CDR3 protein results from TCRdb running MiXCR on the 5' RACE reads. The repertoire includes tens of thousands of distinct CDR3 sequences, about a tenth of them detected once, and 1.6% sits in the top ten. This clonotype was recorded at least ten times. Its specificity is unknown. Time point meaning: longitudinal time-point 1 (baseline). The sequenced material came from PBMCs. This chain links TRBV6-2 or TRBV6-3 with TRBJ1-2, with a possible D match to TRBD1 (6 bases). The sequence was collected from a woman aged 40 to 55 in good health. For the CDR3, the DNA is TGTGCCAGCAGTTACAGTTCCGGGACAACTGGCTACACCTTC. Its translation: CASSYSSGTTGYTF.